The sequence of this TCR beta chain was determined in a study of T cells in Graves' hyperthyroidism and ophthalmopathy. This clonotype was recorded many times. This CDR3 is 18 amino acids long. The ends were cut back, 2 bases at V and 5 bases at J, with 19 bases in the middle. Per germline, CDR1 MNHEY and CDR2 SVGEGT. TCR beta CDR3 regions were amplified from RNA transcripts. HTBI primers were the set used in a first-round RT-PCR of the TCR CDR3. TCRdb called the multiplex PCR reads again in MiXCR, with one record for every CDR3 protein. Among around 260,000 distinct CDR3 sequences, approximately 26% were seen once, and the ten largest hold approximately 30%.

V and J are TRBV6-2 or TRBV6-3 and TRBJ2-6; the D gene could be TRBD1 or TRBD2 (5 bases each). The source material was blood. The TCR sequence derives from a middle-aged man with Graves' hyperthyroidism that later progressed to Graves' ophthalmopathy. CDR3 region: CASSYDLRGLTRANVLTF. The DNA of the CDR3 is TGTGCCAGCAGTTACGACTTACGGGGCCTAACTCGGGCCAACGTCCTGACTTTC.